Included here is one TCR beta chain sequence, with context. Clones were sequenced by immunoSEQ multiplex PCR, and TCRdb holds only the in-frame ones, with some missing. Among some 51,000 clones listed, 90% to 97% were seen once. This specimen comes from a study of control samples from healthy donors and cancer patients. Germline values: CDR1 SEHNR, CDR2 FQNEAQ (reference sequence). Deletions cut 6 bases from V and 0 bases from J, with 15 bases between. The CDR3 is 16 amino acids. The chain has TRBV7-9 and TRBJ2-1, with D possibly being TRBD2 (5 bases). This TCR derives from a woman aged 18-30 years in good health. The specimen was blood. The chain's CDR3 is CASRIGKSSSYNEQFF. CDR3 nucleotides: TGTGCCAGCAGAATCGGGAAGTCAAGCTCCTACAATGAGCAGTTCTTC.